This is a list of T cell receptor beta chains from one sample in a study of T cell responses to AZD1222 COVID-19 vaccine. Sequenced by immunoSEQ multiplex PCR; TCRdb stores in-frame clones only, minus some. The sample contains over 65,000 clones, about 90% of which appear only once. Sequencing used peripheral blood, obtained on day 0 of AZD1222 vaccination. Receptors were obtained from an adult in good health. Each CDR3 is given with its conserved first and last residue. D genes are given only for firm matches. Only some rows state a clone size, as once, few, many or a class for expanded clones.

J gene: TRBJ2-2
V gene: TRBV19
clone size: NA
D gene: NA
CDR3 protein: CASSIMTRGAPGELFF
CDR3 DNA: TGTGCCAGTAGTATAATGACGAGAGGGGCCCCCGGGGAGCTGTTTTTT

J gene: TRBJ1-6
V gene: TRBV3-1/TRBV3-2
clone size: NA
D gene: NA
CDR3 protein: CASSPDRPHSPLHF
CDR3 DNA: TGTGCCAGCAGCCCGGACCGACCCCATTCACCCCTCCACTTT

J gene: TRBJ2-7
V gene: TRBV6-2/TRBV6-3
clone size: NA
D gene: TRBD2
CDR3 protein: CASSYLTSGGVYEQYF
CDR3 DNA: TGTGCCAGCAGTTACCTGACTAGCGGGGGTGTCTACGAGCAGTACTTC

J gene: TRBJ2-3
V gene: TRBV5-1
clone size: NA
D gene: TRBD1
CDR3 protein: CASSSRQGFTDTQYF
CDR3 DNA: TGCGCCAGCAGCTCCCGACAGGGGTTCACAGATACGCAGTATTTT

J gene: TRBJ1-2
V gene: TRBV24-1
clone size: once
D gene: NA
CDR3 protein: CATSDSNGYGYTF
CDR3 DNA: TGTGCCACCAGTGATTCAAACGGGTATGGCTACACCTTC

J gene: TRBJ2-5
V gene: TRBV11-2
clone size: NA
D gene: NA
CDR3 protein: CASSPPSGVGTQYF
CDR3 DNA: TGTGCCAGCAGTCCCCCATCGGGGGTTGGAACCCAGTACTTC

J gene: TRBJ2-5
V gene: TRBV2
clone size: NA
D gene: NA
CDR3 protein: CASTGNRAKTQYF
CDR3 DNA: TGTGCCAGCACGGGCAACAGGGCCAAGACCCAGTACTTC

J gene: TRBJ1-1
V gene: TRBV28
clone size: NA
D gene: NA
CDR3 protein: CASNSNTEAFF
CDR3 DNA: TGTGCCAGCAACTCGAACACTGAAGCTTTCTTT

J gene: TRBJ2-2
V gene: TRBV5-1
clone size: NA
D gene: NA
CDR3 protein: CASSFLRSGPGLPGELFF
CDR3 DNA: TGCGCCAGCAGCTTTTTGCGTAGCGGCCCTGGGTTACCCGGGGAGCTGTTTTTT

J gene: TRBJ2-7
V gene: TRBV5-1
clone size: NA
D gene: NA
CDR3 protein: CASSYSSFYEQYF
CDR3 DNA: TGCGCCAGCAGCTACTCGTCCTTCTACGAGCAGTACTTC

J gene: TRBJ1-2
V gene: TRBV6-5
clone size: NA
D gene: NA
CDR3 protein: CASSYYGQTSYGYTF
CDR3 DNA: TGTGCCAGCAGTTATTACGGACAGACCAGTTATGGCTACACCTTC

J gene: TRBJ1-6
V gene: TRBV25-1
clone size: NA
D gene: NA
CDR3 protein: CASTWGSYNSPLHF
CDR3 DNA: TGTGCCAGCACCTGGGGTTCCTATAATTCACCCCTCCACTTT

J gene: TRBJ2-6
V gene: TRBV19
clone size: NA
D gene: NA
CDR3 protein: CASSFRRYSGANVLTF
CDR3 DNA: TGTGCCAGTAGTTTTCGACGGTACTCTGGGGCCAACGTCCTGACTTTC

J gene: TRBJ1-1
V gene: TRBV6-5
clone size: once
D gene: NA
CDR3 protein: CASSRVNTEAFF
CDR3 DNA: TGTGCCAGCAGCAGGGTGAACACTGAAGCTTTCTTT

J gene: TRBJ1-6
V gene: TRBV10-1
clone size: NA
D gene: NA
CDR3 protein: CASSESGGSYNSPLHF
CDR3 DNA: TGCGCCAGCAGTGAGTCAGGGGGCTCCTATAATTCACCCCTCCACTTT

J gene: TRBJ1-1
V gene: TRBV27
clone size: once
D gene: NA
CDR3 protein: CASSFSGQNTEAFF
CDR3 DNA: TGTGCCAGCAGTTTTTCGGGACAGAACACTGAAGCTTTCTTT

J gene: TRBJ1-2
V gene: TRBV11-1
clone size: NA
D gene: NA
CDR3 protein: CASSLANRGPWSYTF
CDR3 DNA: TGTGCCAGCAGCTTAGCGAACCGTGGGCCCTGGAGCTACACCTTC

J gene: TRBJ1-5
V gene: TRBV10-2
clone size: NA
D gene: NA
CDR3 protein: CASSESRVWDQPQHF
CDR3 DNA: TGCGCCAGCAGTGAGTCAAGGGTCTGGGATCAGCCCCAGCATTTT

J gene: TRBJ2-1
V gene: TRBV5-1
clone size: NA
D gene: NA
CDR3 protein: CASSSATVANEQFF
CDR3 DNA: TGCGCCAGCAGCTCTGCGACTGTTGCAAATGAGCAGTTCTTC

J gene: TRBJ1-2
V gene: TRBV5-4
clone size: NA
D gene: NA
CDR3 protein: CASSFSGSYGYTF
CDR3 DNA: TGTGCCAGCAGCTTTTCAGGATCCTATGGCTACACCTTC

J gene: TRBJ2-2
V gene: TRBV3-1/TRBV3-2
clone size: NA
D gene: NA
CDR3 protein: CASSQLFPLRRNTGELFF
CDR3 DNA: TGTGCCAGCAGCCAACTGTTTCCGTTAAGGAGGAACACCGGGGAGCTGTTTTTT

J gene: TRBJ1-2
V gene: TRBV7-9
clone size: NA
D gene: TRBD1
CDR3 protein: CASSSGTAYGYTF
CDR3 DNA: TGTGCCAGCAGCTCCGGGACAGCGTATGGCTACACCTTC

J gene: TRBJ1-2
V gene: TRBV4-1
clone size: NA
D gene: NA
CDR3 protein: CASSPHSGPSAKWGYTF
CDR3 DNA: TGCGCCAGCAGCCCCCACTCCGGGCCTTCAGCTAAGTGGGGCTACACCTTC

J gene: TRBJ1-1
V gene: TRBV25-1
clone size: NA
D gene: NA
CDR3 protein: CASSAPGAGMKAFF
CDR3 DNA: TGTGCCAGCAGTGCCCCGGGCGCAGGAATGAAAGCTTTCTTT

J gene: TRBJ1-5
V gene: TRBV7-9
clone size: NA
D gene: NA
CDR3 protein: CASSFYGDSPPQHF
CDR3 DNA: TGTGCCAGCAGCTTTTACGGGGATTCGCCGCCCCAGCATTTT

J gene: TRBJ1-1
V gene: TRBV5-1
clone size: NA
D gene: NA
CDR3 protein: CASSTGGSTEAFF
CDR3 DNA: TGCGCCAGCAGCACCGGCGGGTCCACTGAAGCTTTCTTT

J gene: TRBJ1-3
V gene: TRBV28
clone size: NA
D gene: NA
CDR3 protein: CASSFGGRVNTIYF
CDR3 DNA: TGTGCCAGCAGTTTCGGGGGGCGCGTAAACACCATATATTTT

J gene: TRBJ1-2
V gene: TRBV15
clone size: NA
D gene: TRBD1
CDR3 protein: CATSERTTGGGYTF
CDR3 DNA: TGTGCCACCAGCGAACGTACTACAGGGGGAGGCTACACCTTC

J gene: TRBJ1-1
V gene: TRBV18
clone size: once
D gene: NA
CDR3 protein: CASSPLEPGYTEAFF
CDR3 DNA: TGTGCCAGCTCACCCCTTGAGCCGGGTTACACTGAAGCTTTCTTT

J gene: TRBJ1-4
V gene: TRBV11-3
clone size: NA
D gene: NA
CDR3 protein: CASSSFGRQSPNEKLFF
CDR3 DNA: TGTGCCAGCAGCTCCTTCGGCAGACAGTCGCCTAATGAAAAACTGTTTTTT

J gene: TRBJ2-7
V gene: TRBV28
clone size: once
D gene: NA
CDR3 protein: CASSLLPGVGEQYF
CDR3 DNA: TGTGCCAGCAGCCTACTCCCAGGGGTTGGCGAGCAGTACTTC

J gene: TRBJ1-1
V gene: TRBV12-3/TRBV12-4
clone size: NA
D gene: NA
CDR3 protein: CASTPGWGEAFF
CDR3 DNA: TGTGCCAGCACCCCTGGTTGGGGTGAAGCTTTCTTT

J gene: TRBJ1-1
V gene: TRBV30
clone size: NA
D gene: NA
CDR3 protein: CAFSVAFF
CDR3 DNA: TGTGCCTTTTCAGTGGCTTTCTTT

J gene: TRBJ2-3
V gene: TRBV5-1
clone size: NA
D gene: TRBD2
CDR3 protein: CASSRGLAGGHFTDTQYF
CDR3 DNA: TGCGCCAGCAGCAGAGGACTAGCGGGGGGCCACTTCACAGATACGCAGTATTTT

J gene: TRBJ1-2
V gene: TRBV12-3/TRBV12-4
clone size: NA
D gene: NA
CDR3 protein: CASSGGGGHGYTF
CDR3 DNA: TGTGCCAGCAGTGGGGGAGGGGGGCATGGCTACACCTTC

J gene: TRBJ2-1
V gene: TRBV3-1/TRBV3-2
clone size: NA
D gene: NA
CDR3 protein: CASSLNPPGRVGEQFF
CDR3 DNA: TGTGCCAGCAGCCTCAACCCGCCTGGCAGGGTCGGTGAGCAGTTCTTC

J gene: TRBJ1-5
V gene: TRBV12-3/TRBV12-4
clone size: NA
D gene: NA
CDR3 protein: CASSFSPNQPQHF
CDR3 DNA: TGTGCCAGCAGTTTTTCCCCAAATCAGCCCCAGCATTTT

J gene: TRBJ1-2
V gene: TRBV28
clone size: NA
D gene: NA
CDR3 protein: CASSLLEVNYGYTF
CDR3 DNA: TGTGCCAGCAGTTTATTGGAGGTTAACTATGGCTACACCTTC

J gene: TRBJ2-1
V gene: TRBV20-1
clone size: NA
D gene: NA
CDR3 protein: CSARTFLEQFF
CDR3 DNA: TGCAGTGCTAGGACGTTCCTGGAGCAGTTCTTC

J gene: TRBJ1-2
V gene: TRBV10-2
clone size: NA
D gene: NA
CDR3 protein: CASKPPDGRIYTF
CDR3 DNA: TGCGCCAGCAAGCCCCCAGACGGAAGGATCTACACCTTC

J gene: TRBJ1-4
V gene: TRBV5-6
clone size: NA
D gene: NA
CDR3 protein: CASSFYSGKLFF
CDR3 DNA: TGTGCCAGCAGCTTTTATAGTGGAAAACTGTTTTTT

J gene: TRBJ2-7
V gene: TRBV4-2
clone size: NA
D gene: NA
CDR3 protein: CASSQDPQDEQYF
CDR3 DNA: TGTGCCAGCAGCCAAGACCCGCAGGACGAGCAGTACTTC

J gene: TRBJ2-1
V gene: TRBV6-6
clone size: NA
D gene: NA
CDR3 protein: CASSYSQRNEQFF
CDR3 DNA: TGTGCCAGCAGTTACTCCCAGCGTAATGAGCAGTTCTTC